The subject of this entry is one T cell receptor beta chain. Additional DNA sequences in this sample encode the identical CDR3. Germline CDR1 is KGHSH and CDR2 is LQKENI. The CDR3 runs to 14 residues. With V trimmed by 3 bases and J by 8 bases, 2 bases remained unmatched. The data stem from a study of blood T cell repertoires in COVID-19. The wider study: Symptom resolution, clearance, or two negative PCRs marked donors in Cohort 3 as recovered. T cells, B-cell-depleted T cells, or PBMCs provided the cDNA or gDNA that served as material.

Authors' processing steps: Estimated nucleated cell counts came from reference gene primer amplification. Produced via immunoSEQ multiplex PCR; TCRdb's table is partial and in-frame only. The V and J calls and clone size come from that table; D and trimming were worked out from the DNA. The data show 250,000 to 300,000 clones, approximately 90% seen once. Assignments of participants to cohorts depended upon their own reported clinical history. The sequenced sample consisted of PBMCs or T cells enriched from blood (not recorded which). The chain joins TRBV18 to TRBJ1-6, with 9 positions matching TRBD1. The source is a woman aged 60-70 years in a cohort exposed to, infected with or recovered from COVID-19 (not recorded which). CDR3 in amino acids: CASSPGQGDSPLHF. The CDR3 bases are TGTGCCAGCTCACCGGGACAGGGAGATTCACCCCTCCACTTT.